This is a list of T cell receptor beta chains from one sample in a study of blood T cell repertoires in COVID-19. The repertoire was sequenced with immunoSEQ multiplex PCR; TCRdb's copy has only in-frame clones and lacks some. The profile shows more than 85,000 clones, around 84% of them singletons. Sequencing input: peripheral blood. These receptors came from a human donor in a cohort sampled during active COVID-19. CDR3s include the opening cysteine and the closing phenylalanine or tryptophan. The D gene is left open where the match is weak. Only some rows state a clone size, as once, few, many or a class for expanded clones.

TRBV6-4	TRBD2	TRBJ2-1	-	14	CASSTSGENNEQFF	TGTGCCAGCTCGACTAGCGGGGAGAACAATGAGCAGTTCTTC
TRBV19	TRBD1	TRBJ1-5	-	18	CASSIVWGGQVSNQPQHF	TGTGCCAGTAGTATAGTGTGGGGGGGACAGGTGAGCAATCAGCCCCAGCATTTT
TRBV6-5	TRBD1	TRBJ2-1	-	14	CASRDSGQYNEQFF	TGTGCCAGCAGAGATTCGGGACAGTACAATGAGCAGTTCTTC
TRBV4-3	-	TRBJ1-1	-	17	CASSQEVGRGRGAEAFF	TGCGCCAGCAGCCAAGAGGTGGGGCGGGGGCGGGGGGCTGAAGCTTTCTTT
TRBV18	TRBD1	TRBJ1-2	-	18	CASSPPSTGTGGNYGYTF	TGTGCCAGCTCACCCCCCTCAACCGGGACAGGGGGAAACTATGGCTACACCTTC
TRBV28	TRBD2	TRBJ2-3	-	15	CASSLAGGRADTQYF	TGTGCCAGCAGTTTAGCGGGGGGGCGGGCAGATACGCAGTATTTT
TRBV4-2	-	TRBJ2-2	-	19	CASSQKSSPDRVAAGELFF	TGTGCCAGCAGCCAAAAGTCCAGTCCAGACAGGGTAGCGGCCGGGGAGCTGTTTTTT
TRBV7-8	TRBD1	TRBJ1-2	-	15	CASSPRDRGGYGYTF	TGTGCCAGCAGCCCGCGGGACAGGGGAGGCTATGGCTACACCTTC
TRBV24-1	-	TRBJ2-7	few	16	CATSDLLRKLIYEQYF	TGTGCCACCAGTGATTTGTTGCGGAAACTGATCTACGAGCAGTACTTC
TRBV7-3	-	TRBJ1-2	-	15	CASSRLPGSDYGYTF	TGTGCCAGCAGCCGACTTCCGGGAAGCGACTATGGCTACACCTTC
TRBV18	-	TRBJ1-2	-	15	CASSPPSAGGYGYTF	TGTGCCAGCTCACCTCCCTCGGCGGGAGGCTATGGCTACACCTTC
TRBV13	TRBD2	TRBJ2-7	-	12	CASSWGGGEQYF	TGTGCCAGCAGCTGGGGGGGAGGCGAGCAGTACTTC
TRBV4-2	TRBD2	TRBJ2-3	once	14	CASSHSGDTDTQYF	TGTGCCAGCAGCCATAGCGGGGACACAGATACGCAGTATTTT
TRBV5-1	TRBD2	TRBJ2-3	-	18	CASSPHGLAGTSTDTQYF	TGCGCCAGCAGCCCGCACGGACTAGCGGGTACTAGCACAGATACGCAGTATTTT
TRBV7-9	-	TRBJ2-1	-	16	CASSFGASSSYNEQFF	TGTGCCAGCAGCTTTGGGGCCTCGAGCTCCTACAATGAGCAGTTCTTC
TRBV28	-	TRBJ1-6	-	15	CASSFIGKGDSPLHF	TGTGCCAGCAGTTTTATTGGCAAAGGGGATTCACCCCTCCACTTT
TRBV2	TRBD1	TRBJ2-1	-	14	CASSMLGTVDEQFF	TGTGCCAGCAGCATGCTGGGGACAGTTGATGAGCAGTTCTTC
TRBV18	-	TRBJ1-2	-	14	CASSPPNQGVGYTF	TGTGCCAGCTCACCACCGAACCAGGGTGTCGGCTACACCTTC
TRBV5-8	TRBD1	TRBJ1-3	-	16	CASSPRPGQGGNTIYF	TGTGCCAGCAGTCCCCGTCCGGGACAGGGGGGAAACACCATATATTTT
TRBV3-1/TRBV3-2	TRBD2	TRBJ2-7	few	16	CASSPQVAGGRHEQYF	TGTGCCAGCAGCCCGCAGGTGGCGGGGGGGCGACACGAGCAGTACTTC
TRBV16	-	TRBJ1-1	-	11	CASSLGDAPFF	TGTGCCAGCAGCCTGGGAGACGCGCCTTTCTTT
TRBV4-1	TRBD1	TRBJ2-1	-	18	CASSRGQGARSFENEQFF	TGCGCCAGCAGCAGGGGACAGGGGGCGCGAAGCTTTGAGAATGAGCAGTTCTTC
TRBV4-2	-	TRBJ1-2	-	14	CASSQDRAGYGYTF	TGTGCCAGCAGCCAAGATCGGGCGGGCTATGGCTACACCTTC
TRBV12-3/TRBV12-4	-	TRBJ2-7	-	13	CASSLEGRGEQYF	TGTGCCAGCAGTTTAGAGGGGCGTGGGGAGCAGTACTTC
TRBV19	-	TRBJ2-5	-	17	CASSIVTGSYHGETQYF	TGTGCCAGTAGTATAGTAACGGGTTCTTACCACGGCGAGACCCAGTACTTC
TRBV4-3	-	TRBJ2-7	few	13	CASSLFPGDEQYF	TGCGCCAGCAGTCTTTTCCCAGGCGACGAGCAGTACTTC
TRBV10-3	-	TRBJ2-3	-	13	CAAGQGLSDTQYF	TGTGCCGCCGGGCAGGGATTGTCAGATACGCAGTATTTT